The T cell receptor beta chain described here comes from a study of cytomegalovirus exposure and HLA in healthy donors. PCR amplification relied on 60 Vbeta primers (plus 13 Jbeta primers). Here immunoSEQ multiplex PCR was the method, and the copy in TCRdb shows in-frame clones only, minus some. The table has about 190,000 clones, 81% seen once. Germline CDR1 is SGDLS and CDR2 is YYNGEE. The CDR3 runs to 12 residues. Deletions cut 1 base from V and 10 bases from J, with 9 bases between. The chain employs TRBV9 and TRBJ2-1, with D unclear. The origin of this receptor is a man between 50 and 59 years old in good health and CMV-seronegative. Material: PBMCs. The CDR3 DNA sequence: TGTGCCAGCAGCGTAACAGCCAGGGAGCAGTTCTTC. Amino acids: CASSVTAREQFF.